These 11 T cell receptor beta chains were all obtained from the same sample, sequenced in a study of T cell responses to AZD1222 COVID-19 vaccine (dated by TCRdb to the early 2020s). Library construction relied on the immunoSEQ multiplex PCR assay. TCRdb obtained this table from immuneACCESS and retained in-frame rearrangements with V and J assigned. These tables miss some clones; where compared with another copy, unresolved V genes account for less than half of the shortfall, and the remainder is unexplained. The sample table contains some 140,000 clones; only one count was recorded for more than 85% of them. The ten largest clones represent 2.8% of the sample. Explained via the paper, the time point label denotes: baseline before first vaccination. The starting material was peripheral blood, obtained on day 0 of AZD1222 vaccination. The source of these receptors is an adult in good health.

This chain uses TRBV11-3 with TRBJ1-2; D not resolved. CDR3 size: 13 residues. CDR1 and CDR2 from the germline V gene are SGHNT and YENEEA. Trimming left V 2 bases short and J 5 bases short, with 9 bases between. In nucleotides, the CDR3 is TGTGCCAGCAGCTTAATCCACCCATATGGCTACACCTTC. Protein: CASSLIHPYGYTF.

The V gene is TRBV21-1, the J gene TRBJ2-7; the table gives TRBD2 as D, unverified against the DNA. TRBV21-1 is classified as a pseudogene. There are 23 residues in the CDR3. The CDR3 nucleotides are TGTGCCAGCAGCAAAATGCTGACCTGGCTAGCGAGGCATAGCCCGATTCCCTCCTACGAGCAGTACTTC. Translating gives CASSKMLTWLARHSPIPSYEQYF.

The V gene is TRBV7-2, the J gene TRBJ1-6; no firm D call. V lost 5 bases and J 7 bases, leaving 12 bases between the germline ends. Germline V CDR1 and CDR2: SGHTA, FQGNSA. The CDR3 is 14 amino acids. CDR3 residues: CASSPHRANSPLHF. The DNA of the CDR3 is TGTGCCAGCAGCCCCCATAGGGCGAATTCACCCCTCCACTTT.

The CDR3 loop reads CASSLDRGTYEQYF. CDR3 bases: TGTGCCAGCAGTCTGGACAGGGGGACCTACGAGCAGTACTTC. The V gene is TRBV6-5, the J gene TRBJ2-7; 10 bases are a match to TRBD1. The CDR3 runs 14 residues. The germline V gene has CDR1 MNHEY and CDR2 SVGAGI. V lost 5 bases, J lost 2 bases, and 3 bases stayed unmatched.

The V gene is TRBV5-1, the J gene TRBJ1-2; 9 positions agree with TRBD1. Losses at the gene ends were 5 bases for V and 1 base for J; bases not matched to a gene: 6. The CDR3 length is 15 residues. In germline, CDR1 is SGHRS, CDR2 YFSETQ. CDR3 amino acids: CASRTGTGYNYGYTF. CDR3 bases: TGCGCCAGCAGAACCGGGACAGGGTATAACTATGGCTACACCTTC.

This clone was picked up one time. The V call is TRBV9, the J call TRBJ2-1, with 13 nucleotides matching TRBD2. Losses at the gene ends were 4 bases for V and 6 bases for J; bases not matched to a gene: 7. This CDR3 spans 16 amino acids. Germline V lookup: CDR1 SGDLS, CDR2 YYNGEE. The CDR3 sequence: CASSPTGLAGVNEQFF. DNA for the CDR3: TGTGCCAGCAGCCCGACAGGACTAGCGGGAGTCAATGAGCAGTTCTTC.

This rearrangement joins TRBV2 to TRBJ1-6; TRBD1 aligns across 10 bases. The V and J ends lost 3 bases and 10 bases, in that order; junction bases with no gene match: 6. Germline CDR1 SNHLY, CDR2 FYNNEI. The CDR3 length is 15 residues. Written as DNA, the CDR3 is TGTGCCAGCAGTGAGGAGGGGACAGGGGTCTCACCCCTCCACTTT. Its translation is CASSEEGTGVSPLHF.

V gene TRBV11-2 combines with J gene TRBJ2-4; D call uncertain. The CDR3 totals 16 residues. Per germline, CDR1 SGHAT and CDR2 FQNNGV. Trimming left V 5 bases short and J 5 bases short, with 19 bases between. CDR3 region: CASSPTSLSAQNIQYF. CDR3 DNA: TGTGCCAGCAGCCCTACTTCGTTAAGCGCACAAAACATTCAGTACTTC. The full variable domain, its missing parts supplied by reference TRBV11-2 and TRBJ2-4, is EAGVAQSPRYKIIEKRQSVAFWCNPISGHATLYWYQQILGQGPKLLIQFQNNGVVDDSQLPKDRFSAERLKGVDSTLKIQPAKLEDSAVYLCASSPTSLSAQNIQYFGAGTRLSVL.

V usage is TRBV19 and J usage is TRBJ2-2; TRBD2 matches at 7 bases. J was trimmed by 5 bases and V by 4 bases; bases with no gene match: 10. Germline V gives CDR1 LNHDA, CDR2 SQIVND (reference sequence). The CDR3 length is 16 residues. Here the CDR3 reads CASSNRAGAGTGELFF. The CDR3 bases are TGTGCCAGTAGTAATCGGGCGGGAGCAGGGACCGGGGAGCTGTTTTTT.

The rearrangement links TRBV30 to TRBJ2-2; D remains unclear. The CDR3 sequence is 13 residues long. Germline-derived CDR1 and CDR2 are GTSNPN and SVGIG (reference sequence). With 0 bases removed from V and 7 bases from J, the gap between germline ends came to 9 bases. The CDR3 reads CAWSVENLGELFF. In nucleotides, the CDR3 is TGTGCCTGGAGTGTAGAGAACCTCGGGGAGCTGTTTTTT.

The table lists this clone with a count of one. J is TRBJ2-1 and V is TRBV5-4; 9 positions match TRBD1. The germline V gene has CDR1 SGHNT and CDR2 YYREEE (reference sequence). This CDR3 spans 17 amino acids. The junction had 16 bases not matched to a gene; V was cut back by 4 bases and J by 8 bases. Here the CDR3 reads CASSQVGGGTGRHEQFF. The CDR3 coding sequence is TGTGCCAGCAGCCAAGTGGGAGGGGGGACAGGGAGGCATGAGCAGTTCTTC.